The following is a T cell receptor beta chain sequence with its context. Its target is not known. Clones were sequenced by immunoSEQ multiplex PCR, and TCRdb holds only the in-frame ones, with some missing. The sample consists of fewer than 1,500 clones, less than 85% of them appearing once. This record comes from a study of T cells and copy number aberrations in small-cell lung cancer. Study results and caveats: Tumor regions shared few clones; roughly 79.9-97.7% were region-restricted.

Germline loops: CDR1 SGHVS, CDR2 FQNEAQ. The CDR3 length is 14 residues. Losses at the gene ends were 5 bases for V and 7 bases for J; bases not matched to a gene: 8. The source material was tumor tissue. This sequence joins TRBV7-8 and TRBJ1-5; 7 bases fit TRBD1. The receptor's source is a man aged 55 to 69 with small cell lung cancer. The CDR3 loop reads CASSPDRRNQPQHF. The CDR3 coding sequence is TGTGCCAGCAGCCCGGACAGGAGGAACCAGCCCCAGCATTTT.